The 11 T cell receptor beta chains given below trace back to one sample, sequenced in a study of blood T cell repertoires in COVID-19 (dated by TCRdb to 2019 to 2021). The library was generated by the immunoSEQ multiplex PCR assay. TCRdb retrieved this table from immuneACCESS and kept in-frame rearrangements only. Not all clones are present; in checked studies, unresolved V genes account for under half, and no reason is known for the remainder. A total of about 240,000 clones appear in this sample, 86% of them only once. In total, the top ten clones hold about 12% of the sample. Sequenced sample: peripheral blood. These receptors came from a man aged 80 or over with acute or convalescent COVID-19.

On this clone itself: At one of its ends the junction is not consistent with the germline gene, which may arise from a read error. The chain has TRBV5-1 and TRBJ2-1, with 11 bases aligning to TRBD2. The CDR3 sequence is 18 residues long. Germline assignment: CDR1 SGHRS and CDR2 YFSETQ. The CDR3 bases are TGCGCCAGCAGTTTGGCTACTAGCGGGAGTGGCCTTTACAATGAGCAGTTCTTC. Translating gives CASSLATSGSGLYNEQFF.

V and J are TRBV6-5 and TRBJ2-1; D may be TRBD2 (5 bases). The CDR3 is 15 residues long. Germline CDR1 and CDR2: MNHEY and SVGAGI. With 2 bases removed from V and 6 bases from J, the gap between germline ends came to 14 bases. CDR3 bases: TGTGCCAGCAGTTACCTCCCAGCGGTCGGCAATGAGCAGTTCTTC. Translating gives CASSYLPAVGNEQFF.

The rearrangement joins TRBV5-4 to TRBJ2-5; D gene ambiguous. The germline gives CDR1 SGHNT, CDR2 YYREEE (reference sequence). Trimming cost V 4 bases and J 1 base, with 8 bases left between them. This CDR3 region has 13 residues. The CDR3 is CASSRLGQETQYF. The CDR3 DNA follows: TGTGCCAGCAGCCGACTGGGCCAAGAGACCCAGTACTTC. The variable domain in full, completed from reference TRBV5-4 and TRBJ2-5, reads ETGVTQSPTHLIKTRGQQVTLRCSSQSGHNTVSWYQQALGQGPQFIFQYYREEENGRGNFPPRFSGLQFPNYSSELNVNALELDDSALYLCASSRLGQETQYFGPGTRLLVL.

The chain carries TRBV15 and TRBJ2-5; TRBD2 agrees at 7 bases. Losses at the gene ends were 1 base for V and 3 bases for J; bases not matched to a gene: 5. The CDR3 has 15 residues. Germline CDR1 is LNHNV and CDR2 is YYDKDF (reference sequence). In DNA form, the CDR3 reads TGTGCCACCAGCAGAGGGGCTGGGGGGGAAGAGACCCAGTACTTC. It yields the protein CATSRGAGGEETQYF.

This chain uses TRBV5-3 with TRBJ2-5, with 14 bases matching TRBD2. TRBV5-3 is labeled an ORF, and its function is uncertain. V was pared by 2 bases and J by 2 bases, with 11 bases of the junction left unmatched. CDR3 size: 19 residues. The CDR3 here is CARSFRRLAGGPGQETQYF. The CDR3 region has the DNA TGTGCCAGAAGCTTCCGCAGACTAGCGGGAGGGCCAGGGCAAGAGACCCAGTACTTC.

The rearrangement joins TRBV2 to TRBJ2-2; D gene ambiguous. The ends were cut back, 3 bases at V and 6 bases at J, with 8 bases in the middle. The CDR3 is 13 residues long. The germline V gene encodes CDR1 SNHLY and CDR2 FYNNEI. The CDR3 nucleotides read TGTGCCAGCAGTGATGACGGGTCCGGGGAGCTGTTTTTT. Translated, it gives CASSDDGSGELFF.

This sequence joins TRBV4-3 and TRBJ2-7; D perhaps matches TRBD1 (6 bases). CDR3 length: 14 residues. Germline V gene data show CDR1 as LGHNA and CDR2 as YSLEER. Trimming stripped 5 bases from V and 1 base from J, with 12 bases between. DNA for the CDR3: TGCGCCAGCAGCAAAACAGGGCTATCCTACGAGCAGTACTTC. Its translation: CASSKTGLSYEQYF.

The chain uses TRBV18 and TRBJ2-7, with 7 bases fitting TRBD2. Looked up from germline, CDR1 is KGHSH and CDR2 is LQKENI. The CDR3 extends over 14 amino acids. J gave up 6 bases and V 4 bases, and 9 bases lay outside the gene matches. The CDR3 coding sequence is TGTGCCAGCTCACGAGGCGGGAGTGAGTTCGAGCAGTACTTC. The encoded protein is CASSRGGSEFEQYF.

The chain couples TRBV23-1 to TRBJ1-5; 9 nucleotides agree with TRBD1. TRBV23-1 has ORF status, its function being uncertain. Germline trimming cut 0 bases from V and 3 bases from J; bases unmatched to any gene: 12. CDR3 length: 19 residues. The CDR3 loop reads CASSQSPSGTGTHNQPQHF. The CDR3, as DNA: TGCGCCAGCAGTCAATCGCCTTCCGGGACAGGGACCCACAATCAGCCCCAGCATTTT.

The CDR3 DNA follows: TGTGCCAGCCCCCAGGCTCCGAACACTGAAGCTTTCTTT. Its protein is CASPQAPNTEAFF. The chain recombines TRBV6-5 with TRBJ1-1; D gene uncertain. The CDR3 contains 13 residues. CDR1 is MNHEY, CDR2 SVGAGI, per germline. With 8 bases removed from V and 1 base from J, the gap between germline ends came to 11 bases.

The chain has TRBV6-5 and TRBJ1-5; no clear D. V gave up 6 bases and J gave up 6 bases, with 15 bases separating them. CDR1 is MNHEY and CDR2 is SVGAGI in the germline V gene. This CDR3 comprises 14 residues. CDR3 DNA sequence: TGTGCCAGCAGCCTCCGCGGGTGGGGTCAGCCCCAGCATTTT. As protein: CASSLRGWGQPQHF.